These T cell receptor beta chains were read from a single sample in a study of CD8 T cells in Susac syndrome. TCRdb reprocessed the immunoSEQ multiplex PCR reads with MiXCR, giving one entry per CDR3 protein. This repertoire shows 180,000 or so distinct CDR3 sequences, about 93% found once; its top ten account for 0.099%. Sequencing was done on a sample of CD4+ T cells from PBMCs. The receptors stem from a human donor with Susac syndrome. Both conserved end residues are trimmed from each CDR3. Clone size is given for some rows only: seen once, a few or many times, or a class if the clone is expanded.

ASSQAGGRDTQY	TRBV25-1	TRBJ2-3	-
SARLPSYEQY	TRBV20-1	TRBJ2-7	-
ASSSGGAWETQY	TRBV5-4	TRBJ2-5	-
ASSLETGKRGYT	TRBV5-1	TRBJ1-2	-
ATQTGA	TRBV6-1	TRBJ1-2	-
ASSEVGRSSTDTQY	TRBV2	TRBJ2-3	once
SAKTGAIETQY	TRBV20-1	TRBJ2-5	-
SARTTSGRRDEQF	TRBV20-1	TRBJ2-1	once
ASRSDRARGYT	TRBV6-5	TRBJ1-2	-
SVEDVGFMNTEAF	TRBV29-1	TRBJ1-1	-
ASSETGEDTQY	TRBV2	TRBJ2-3	-
ASSEWVGANEKLF	TRBV25-1	TRBJ1-4	-
ASSPSGDYEQY	TRBV18	TRBJ2-7	-
ASRPGGTQY	TRBV2	TRBJ2-5	-
ASRGSRDRTYEQY	TRBV19	TRBJ2-7	-
ASSLGTNIQY	TRBV7-9	TRBJ2-4	-
ASTGGYYGYT	TRBV9	TRBJ1-2	-
ASSTSGGAGSPLH	TRBV18	TRBJ1-6	-
ASSLVVAGGKETQY	TRBV5-1	TRBJ2-5	-
SARPGQGDEKLF	TRBV20-1	TRBJ1-4	-
ASRSTVEEQY	TRBV5-6	TRBJ2-7	once
ASTIQIPGYGYT	TRBV12-3/TRBV12-4	TRBJ1-2	-